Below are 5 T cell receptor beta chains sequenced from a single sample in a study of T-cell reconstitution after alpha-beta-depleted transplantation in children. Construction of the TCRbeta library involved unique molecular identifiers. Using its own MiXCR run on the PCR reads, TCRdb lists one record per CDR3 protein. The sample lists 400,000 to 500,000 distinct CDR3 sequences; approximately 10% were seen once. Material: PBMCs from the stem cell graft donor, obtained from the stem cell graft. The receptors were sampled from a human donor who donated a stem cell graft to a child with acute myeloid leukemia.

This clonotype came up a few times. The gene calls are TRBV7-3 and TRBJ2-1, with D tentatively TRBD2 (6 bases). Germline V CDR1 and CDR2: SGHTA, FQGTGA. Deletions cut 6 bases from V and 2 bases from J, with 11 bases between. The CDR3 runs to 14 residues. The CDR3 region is CASSFSGTYNEQFF. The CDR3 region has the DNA TGTGCCAGCAGTTTTAGCGGTACCTACAATGAGCAGTTCTTC.

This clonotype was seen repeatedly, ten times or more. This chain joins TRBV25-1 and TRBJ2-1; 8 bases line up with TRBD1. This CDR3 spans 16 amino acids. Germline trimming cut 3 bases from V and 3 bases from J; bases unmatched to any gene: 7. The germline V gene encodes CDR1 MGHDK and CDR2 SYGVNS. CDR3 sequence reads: CASSDGTGVFYNEQFF. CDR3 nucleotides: TGTGCCAGCAGTGACGGGACAGGCGTCTTCTACAATGAGCAGTTCTTC.

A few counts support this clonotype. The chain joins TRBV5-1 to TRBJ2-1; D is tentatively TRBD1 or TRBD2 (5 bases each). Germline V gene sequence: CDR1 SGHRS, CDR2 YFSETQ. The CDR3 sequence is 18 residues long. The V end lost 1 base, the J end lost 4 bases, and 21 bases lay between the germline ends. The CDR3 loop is CASSLKGNGDVTYNEQFF. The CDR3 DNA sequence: TGCGCCAGCAGCTTGAAAGGCAACGGGGACGTTACTTACAATGAGCAGTTCTTC.

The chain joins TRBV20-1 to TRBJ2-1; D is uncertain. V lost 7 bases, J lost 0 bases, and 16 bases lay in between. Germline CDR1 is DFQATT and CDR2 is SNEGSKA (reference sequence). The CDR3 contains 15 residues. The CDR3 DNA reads TGCAGTGGGGCAGAGGCCTGGAGCTCCTACAATGAGCAGTTCTTC. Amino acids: CSGAEAWSSYNEQFF.

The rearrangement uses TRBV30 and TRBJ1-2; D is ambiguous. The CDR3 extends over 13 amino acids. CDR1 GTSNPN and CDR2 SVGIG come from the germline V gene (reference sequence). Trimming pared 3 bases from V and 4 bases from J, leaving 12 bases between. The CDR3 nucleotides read TGTGCCTGGAGCGTTGGGCTTTCCTATGGCTACACCTTC. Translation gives CAWSVGLSYGYTF.